This passage covers 32 T cell receptor beta chains from one sample sequenced in a study of T-cell reconstitution after alpha-beta-depleted transplantation in children. Preparing the TCRbeta library involved the use of unique molecular identifiers. A single record per CDR3 protein comes from TCRdb applying MiXCR to the PCR reads. The sample holds roughly 300,000 distinct CDR3 sequences, approximately 10% seen once. The input for sequencing was peripheral blood, taken 180 days after TCRalphabeta/CD19-depleted stem cell transplant. The receptors stem from a male patient between 2 and 15 years old who had a stem cell transplant for chronic granulomatous disease, so the T cells may come from the graft donor.

This clonotype was seen at least ten times. V gene TRBV5-5 combines with J gene TRBJ2-1; TRBD2 matches at 10 bases. V lost 5 bases and J lost 5; bases outside the gene matches: 4. The CDR3 contains 14 residues. The germline CDR1 and CDR2 sequences are SGHKS and YYEKEE (reference sequence). DNA for the CDR3: TGTGCCAGCAGATGGACTAGCGGTAACAATGAGCAGTTCTTC. Its translation: CASRWTSGNNEQFF.

This clonotype appeared many times. This chain connects TRBV28 to TRBJ2-5, with a weak D call TRBD2 (5 bases). In germline, CDR1 is MDHEN, CDR2 SYDVKM. V lost 3 bases, J lost 5 bases, and 13 bases lay in between. The CDR3 length is 14 residues. The chain's CDR3 is CASSFGGRPETQYF. CDR3 DNA sequence: TGTGCCAGCAGTTTCGGAGGACGGCCGGAGACCCAGTACTTC.

This clonotype was detected ten times or more. The limits of the CDR3 on the DNA are not certain, so only TCRdb's listed CDR3 is given. V gene TRBV9 combines with J gene TRBJ2-7; the D call in the table, TRBD1, was not verified against the DNA. CDR1 is SGDLS, CDR2 YYNGEE, per germline. The CDR3 comprises 13 residues, both ends counted. CDR3 protein: CASSVGTGAKRYF.

Many counts were recorded for this clonotype. The V call is TRBV27, the J call TRBJ2-1, with TRBD1 as a possible D gene (6 bases). The length of the CDR3 is 14 residues. V was shortened by 6 bases and J by 4 bases, with 13 bases between the two germline ends. CDR1 MNHEY and CDR2 SMNVEV come from the germline V gene (reference sequence). CDR3 protein: CASRTRGHYNEQFF. CDR3 bases: TGTGCCAGCAGGACCCGGGGACATTACAATGAGCAGTTCTTC.

The chain recombines TRBV4-1 with TRBJ1-2, with D tentatively TRBD1 (6 bases). V lost 1 base, J lost 6 bases, and 12 bases lay in between. This CDR3 has 14 amino acids. The germline V gene encodes CDR1 MGHRA and CDR2 YSYEKL. CDR3 DNA sequence: TGCGCCAGCAGCCAAGCCGGGGGGCTGGATGGCTACACCTTC. It translates to CASSQAGGLDGYTF.

The sample holds many counts of this clonotype. The chain combines TRBV20-1 with TRBJ1-1; no reliable D call. This CDR3 spans 12 amino acids. Trimming took 2 bases from V and 7 from J, leaving 11 bases between them. Germline assignment: CDR1 DFQATT and CDR2 SNEGSKA (reference sequence). The CDR3 DNA sequence: TGCAGTGCTAGACGTAGGGAGTTTGAAGCTTTCTTT. This codes for CSARRREFEAFF.

This clonotype appeared many times. The rearrangement joins TRBV20-1 to TRBJ2-3, with 11 positions matching TRBD2. Germline CDR1 DFQATT, CDR2 SNEGSKA (reference sequence). The V and J ends lost 0 bases and 6 bases, in that order; junction bases with no gene match: 5. The CDR3 length is 15 residues. DNA of the CDR3: TGCAGTGCTAGAGAAATAGCGGGGGGGCCCGATACGCAGTATTTT. Translated: CSAREIAGGPDTQYF.

The sample holds many counts of this clonotype. The gene calls are TRBV12-3 or TRBV12-4 and TRBJ2-3; the D is unclear. Trimming stripped 2 bases from V and 6 bases from J, with 3 bases between. The CDR3 sequence is 11 residues long. The chain's CDR3 is CASSLKDTQYF. CDR3 in DNA: TGTGCCAGCAGTTTAAAGGATACGCAGTATTTT.

This clonotype was observed a few times. CDR3 amino acids: CASKPPGAQYNEQFF. CDR3 coding DNA: TGTGCCAGCAAACCCCCGGGGGCGCAGTACAATGAGCAGTTCTTC. The chain combines TRBV28 with TRBJ2-1; either TRBD1 or TRBD2 may supply D (6 bases each). Germline lookup yields CDR1 MDHEN and CDR2 SYDVKM. Trimming took off 7 bases at V and 4 bases at J, with 17 bases between the two ends. There are 15 residues in the CDR3.

This clonotype was seen many times. The V and J genes are TRBV27 and TRBJ2-7; TRBD2 might be the D (7 bases). Trimming stripped 4 bases from V and 4 bases from J, with 14 bases between. Germline loops: CDR1 MNHEY, CDR2 SMNVEV (reference sequence). The CDR3 spans 14 residues. CDR3 coding DNA: TGTGCCAGCAGTTACAGGGAGGGGACATACGAGCAGTACTTC. Its translation: CASSYREGTYEQYF.

This clonotype was observed at least ten times. The chain links TRBV7-3 to TRBJ2-1; no clear D gene. V gave up 7 bases and J gave up 0 bases, with 19 bases separating them. Germline V gene data show CDR1 as SGHTA and CDR2 as FQGTGA. CDR3 length equals 17 residues. CDR3 nucleotide sequence: TGTGCCAGCAACCTACTCACCCCACGTTGCTCCTACAATGAGCAGTTCTTC. Translating gives CASNLLTPRCSYNEQFF.

Many counts were recorded for this clonotype. This sequence joins TRBV12-3 or TRBV12-4 and TRBJ2-3; the D is unclear. V lost 5 bases, J lost 11 bases, and 17 bases lay in between. The CDR3 is 13 residues long. The CDR3 loop reads CASSPLVGGEQYF. CDR3 nucleotide sequence: TGTGCCAGCAGTCCCCTGGTCGGCGGCGAGCAGTATTTT.

In the case of this clonotype: Since the CDR3 does not end with the conserved phenylalanine or tryptophan, this likely comes from a read error. No DNA is shown, since the ends of the CDR3 on it are uncertain; the CDR3 is the one TCRdb lists. V is TRBV27 and J is TRBJ2-6; TRBD1 reflects the table's D call only, with no check against the DNA. Inclusive of both ends, the CDR3 amounts to 17 amino acids. Germline V gene sequence: CDR1 MNHEY, CDR2 SMNVEV (reference sequence). The CDR3 sequence: CASSPGQGLRGANVRTS.

The chain employs TRBV19 and TRBJ1-1; 7 bases match TRBD1. The CDR3 sequence is 15 residues long. Germline trimming cut 7 bases from V and 3 bases from J; bases unmatched to any gene: 11. Germline V gene lookup returns CDR1 LNHDA and CDR2 SQIVND (reference sequence). CDR3 in DNA: TGTGCCAGTAATACTTACAGGGGCGGGTACACTGAAGCTTTCTTT. This encodes CASNTYRGGYTEAFF.

This clonotype was recorded many times. The gene calls are TRBV7-9 and TRBJ2-7, with 8 positions matching TRBD1. The CDR3 has 15 amino acids. Germline loops: CDR1 SEHNR, CDR2 FQNEAQ (reference sequence). The J segment lost 4 bases and the V segment lost 5 bases, leaving 10 bases of the junction unmatched. This CDR3 reads CASSDGQGGPYEQYF. For the CDR3, the DNA is TGTGCCAGCAGCGACGGACAGGGTGGGCCTTACGAGCAGTACTTC.

Many counts were recorded for this clonotype. This chain joins TRBV28 and TRBJ1-5, with TRBD1 as a possible D gene (6 bases). This CDR3 spans 16 amino acids. Germline V CDR1 and CDR2: MDHEN, SYDVKM. Trimming removed 8 bases at V and 6 bases at J, with 23 bases between. The CDR3 here is CASVMGGPRGSQPQHF. DNA of the CDR3: TGTGCCAGCGTCATGGGGGGCCCGAGGGGTTCTCAGCCCCAGCATTTT.

The chain joins TRBV27 to TRBJ1-1; D unresolved. V was shortened by 6 bases and J by 1 base, with 12 bases between the two germline ends. The germline V gene has CDR1 MNHEY and CDR2 SMNVEV (reference sequence). The CDR3 spans 14 residues. The CDR3 DNA reads TGTGCCAGCAGCCCTTACATTTCGAACACTGAAGCTTTCTTT. Protein sequence: CASSPYISNTEAFF.

In its sample, this clonotype was seen many times. This sequence joins TRBV10-2 and TRBJ2-1, with 8 bases aligning to TRBD2. The CDR3 runs to 16 residues. Germline V gives CDR1 WSHSY, CDR2 SAAADI. Germline trimming cut 2 bases from V and 7 bases from J; bases unmatched to any gene: 10. The CDR3: CASSEPAGVLVNEQFF. CDR3 sequence (DNA): TGCGCCAGCAGTGAGCCAGCGGGAGTACTGGTGAATGAGCAGTTCTTC.

This chain uses TRBV6-2 or TRBV6-3 with TRBJ2-2; D is undetermined. The CDR3 totals 13 residues. Trimming took off 7 bases at V and 4 bases at J, with 10 bases between the two ends. Germline V CDR1 and CDR2: MNHEY, SVGEGT. CDR3 protein: CASTTWGTGELFF. For the CDR3, the DNA is TGTGCCAGCACCACGTGGGGCACCGGGGAGCTGTTTTTT.

There are many counts of this clonotype. The chain links TRBV20-1 to TRBJ2-2, with D unclear. The V gene's germline CDR1 is DFQATT and CDR2 SNEGSKA (reference sequence). V lost 1 base to trimming and J lost 5 bases, with 11 bases between them. The CDR3 loop spans 14 amino acids. CDR3 coding DNA: TGCAGTGCTAGAGGGTTAGCTGGGACCGGGGAGCTGTTTTTT. Its protein product is CSARGLAGTGELFF.

The table lists this clonotype with many counts. V is TRBV5-1 and J is TRBJ2-7, with a possible D match to TRBD1 (6 bases). Trimming removed 4 bases from V and 1 base from J, with 12 bases in between. Germline V lookup: CDR1 SGHRS, CDR2 YFSETQ. The CDR3 covers 14 residues. The CDR3 spells CASSASGTSYEQYF. The CDR3 DNA reads TGCGCCAGCAGCGCCTCCGGGACATCCTACGAGCAGTACTTC.

This clonotype appeared a few times. The V gene is TRBV25-1, the J gene TRBJ2-2, with D perhaps matching TRBD1 (6 bases). Germline V gene lookup returns CDR1 MGHDK and CDR2 SYGVNS. The CDR3 runs to 15 residues. The V gene lost 7 bases and the J gene lost 2 bases, with 14 bases spanning the gap. DNA for the CDR3: TGTGCCAGCACCTCCAGGACAGAAAACACCGGGGAGCTGTTTTTT. This codes for CASTSRTENTGELFF.

J is TRBJ1-3 and V is TRBV29-1, with D unclear. Germline CDR1 reads SQVTM; CDR2 reads ANQGSEA. The ends were cut back, 7 bases at V and 1 base at J, with 11 bases in the middle. The CDR3 totals 13 residues. In nucleotides, the CDR3 is TGCAGCGCAAGGGTGGGGTCTGGAAACACCATATATTTT. Its protein product is CSARVGSGNTIYF.

This clonotype has ten or more counts. The V gene is TRBV7-3, the J gene TRBJ1-6; a weak D match, TRBD1 (5 bases). V was trimmed by 3 bases and J by 7 bases, leaving 10 bases between them. The CDR3 sequence is 14 residues long. From germline, CDR1 is SGHTA and CDR2 FQGTGA. DNA for the CDR3: TGTGCCAGCAGCTTTCAGGGCTCCAATTCACCCCTCCACTTT. Its translation is CASSFQGSNSPLHF.

This clonotype was found many times. The rearrangement joins TRBV7-9 to TRBJ2-1; D not certain. Germline values: CDR1 SEHNR, CDR2 FQNEAQ (reference sequence). The CDR3 has 12 residues. Trimming took 2 bases from V and 10 from J, leaving 9 bases between them. The CDR3 DNA is TGTGCCAGCAGCTTAAGAGGAGCCGAGCAGTTCTTC. Translated: CASSLRGAEQFF.

Of note for this clonotype: Given a much more abundant clone one base away, this may be a read error. The chain joins TRBV5-1 to TRBJ2-5; D gene unclear. This CDR3 comprises 14 residues. Germline V CDR1 and CDR2: SGHRS, YFSETQ. CDR3 bases: TGCGCCAGCAGCTCGGGCAGCTACCAAGGGACCCAGTACTTC. Amino acid sequence: CASSSGSYQGTQYF.

This clonotype was counted many times. The genes are TRBV10-3 and TRBJ2-3; 9 bases are a match to TRBD2. CDR1 is ENHRY, CDR2 SYGVKD, per germline. The CDR3 is 14 amino acids. The V gene end was trimmed by 6 bases and the J gene end by 2 bases; junction bases not matched to a gene: 3. The CDR3 region is CAISVAGDTDTQYF. The CDR3 DNA reads as TGTGCCATCAGCGTAGCGGGGGACACAGATACGCAGTATTTT.

In this sample, this clonotype turned up many times. The rearrangement joins TRBV5-1 to TRBJ2-2; D is unresolved. Per the germline V gene, CDR1 is SGHRS and CDR2 is YFSETQ. The CDR3 totals 13 residues. Trimming shortened V by 1 base and J by 4 bases, and 5 bases separated the two germline ends. DNA of the CDR3: TGCGCCAGCAGCTTGATGACCACCGGGGAGCTGTTTTTT. Encoded protein: CASSLMTTGELFF.

This clonotype has at least ten counts. This sequence joins TRBV28 and TRBJ1-2; maybe TRBD1 (6 bases). The CDR3 runs 12 residues. V lost 5 bases to trimming and J lost 7 bases, with 11 bases between them. Germline loops: CDR1 MDHEN, CDR2 SYDVKM. Here the CDR3 reads CASSLLTGGYTF. CDR3 sequence (DNA): TGTGCCAGCAGTCTTTTGACAGGTGGCTACACCTTC.

The table lists this clonotype with many counts. The genes are TRBV20-1 and TRBJ1-4; D not certain. Germline V gene sequence: CDR1 DFQATT, CDR2 SNEGSKA (reference sequence). Deletions cut 2 bases from V and 4 bases from J, with 8 bases between. CDR3 length equals 13 residues. CDR3 residues: CSARRSNNEKLFF. As DNA, the CDR3 is TGCAGTGCTAGACGCAGTAATAATGAAAAACTGTTTTTT.

At least ten counts were recorded for this clonotype. J is TRBJ2-7 and V is TRBV12-3 or TRBV12-4; 10 bases align to TRBD1. The CDR3 sequence is 13 residues long. Unmatched junction bases numbered 3, after V lost 5 bases and J lost 5 bases. This chain's CDR3 is CASSRTGGDEQYF. DNA for the CDR3: TGTGCCAGCAGTAGGACAGGGGGTGACGAGCAGTACTTC.

For this clonotype: A read error may be the cause here, since a much bigger clone is one base away. The chain combines TRBV27 with TRBJ2-1; possible D gene TRBD2, 6 bases. Germline-derived CDR1 and CDR2 are MNHEY and SMNVEV (reference sequence). CDR3 size: 16 residues. Trimming removed 7 bases at V and 3 bases at J, with 19 bases between. CDR3 coding DNA: TGTGCCAGCATCTCAGACGGGGGTCCCCTCTACAATGAGCAGTTCTTC. Amino acids: CASISDGGPLYNEQFF.